The 13 T cell receptor beta chains in this list originate from one sample, sequenced in a study of blood T cell repertoires in COVID-19. Using immunoSEQ multiplex PCR, the repertoire was profiled, and TCRdb retains in-frame clones only, with some absent. The repertoire consists of 200,000 to 250,000 clones, with over 75% occurring once and the leading ten covering 3% to 4%. The sample was PBMCs or T cells enriched from blood (not recorded which). Every receptor here comes from a woman aged 60-75 years who had recovered from COVID-19.

This chain uses TRBV5-1 with TRBJ1-6, with 8 bases matching TRBD1. The CDR3 has 18 residues. Germline values: CDR1 SGHRS, CDR2 YFSETQ. V was clipped by 0 bases and J by 9 bases; unmatched bases: 14. The chain's CDR3 is CASSLVPSTGGEGSPLHF. The CDR3 nucleotides read TGCGCCAGCAGCTTGGTCCCTTCTACAGGGGGTGAGGGTTCACCCCTCCACTTT.

The chain recombines TRBV5-1 with TRBJ2-1; 10 nucleotides align to TRBD2. Germline trimming cut 1 base from V and 1 base from J; bases unmatched to any gene: 8. CDR1 SGHRS and CDR2 YFSETQ come from the germline V gene. This CDR3 is built from 18 residues. CDR3: CASSLFASGGRSYNEQFF. CDR3 bases: TGCGCCAGCAGCTTGTTCGCTAGCGGGGGCCGTTCCTACAATGAGCAGTTCTTC.

The chain combines TRBV13 with TRBJ2-1, with a weak D call TRBD2 (6 bases). Germline loops: CDR1 PRHDT, CDR2 FYEKMQ (reference sequence). With 4 bases removed from V and 2 bases from J, the gap between germline ends came to 18 bases. The CDR3 extends over 17 amino acids. CDR3 protein: CASSSPGGETPYNEQFF. DNA for the CDR3: TGTGCCAGCAGCTCCCCTGGCGGGGAGACCCCCTACAATGAGCAGTTCTTC.

The table lists this clone with a count of one. This chain connects TRBV5-8 to TRBJ2-1; 12 nucleotides agree with TRBD2. CDR3 length: 15 residues. With V trimmed by 5 bases and J by 6 bases, 6 bases remained unmatched. Germline values: CDR1 SGHTS, CDR2 YDEGEE. This CDR3 is CASRRGLAGSNEQFF. The CDR3 coding sequence is TGTGCCAGCAGGCGAGGACTAGCGGGGAGCAATGAGCAGTTCTTC.

The chain uses TRBV5-6 and TRBJ1-2; TRBD1 aligns across 10 bases. J was trimmed by 6 bases and V by 2 bases; bases with no gene match: 4. This CDR3 is built from 14 residues. Germline assignment: CDR1 SGHDT and CDR2 YYEEEE. CDR3 sequence: CASSFAGTGDGYTF. The CDR3 DNA reads as TGTGCCAGCAGCTTTGCAGGGACAGGGGATGGCTACACCTTC.

The genes are TRBV6-1 and TRBJ2-7; 7 bases align to TRBD2. CDR1 MNHNS and CDR2 SASEGT come from the germline V gene. V lost 2 bases, J lost 0 bases, and 7 bases stayed unmatched. The CDR3 length is 16 residues. The CDR3 DNA follows: TGTGCCAGCAGTGAATTGGGTGTAGCGGGCTCCTACGAGCAGTACTTC. This translates into CASSELGVAGSYEQYF.

The V call is TRBV5-1, the J call TRBJ1-3, with D possibly matching TRBD1 (5 bases). The CDR3 covers 16 residues. Germline V gene lookup returns CDR1 SGHRS and CDR2 YFSETQ. V dropped 3 bases and J dropped 3 bases, with 16 bases sitting between them. Here the CDR3 DNA reads TGCGCCAGCAGCTGGTCGGAGGGGCCCGTTGGAAACACCATATATTTT. Translation gives CASSWSEGPVGNTIYF.

This clone was counted only a few times. J is TRBJ1-2 and V is TRBV7-8; D is perhaps TRBD1 (5 bases). This CDR3 is 13 amino acids long. Trimming shortened V by 1 base and J by 8 bases, and 11 bases separated the two germline ends. Germline V lookup: CDR1 SGHVS, CDR2 FQNEAQ. The chain's CDR3 is CASSLDLGLGYTF. CDR3 DNA sequence: TGTGCCAGCAGCTTAGATCTGGGGCTCGGCTACACCTTC. Full variable domain (rest looked up from reference TRBV7-8 and TRBJ1-2): GAGVSQSPRYKVAKRGQDVALRCDPISGHVSLFWYQQALGQGPEFLTYFQNEAQLDKSGLPSDRFFAERPEGSVSTLKIQRTQQEDSAVYLCASSLDLGLGYTFGSGTRLTVV.

J is TRBJ2-7 and V is TRBV29-1; 7 nucleotides match TRBD1. Trimming at V came to 5 bases and at J to 6 bases, leaving 13 bases not matched to a gene. The length of the CDR3 is 14 residues. Germline CDR1 SQVTM, CDR2 ANQGSEA. This CDR3 reads CSVFGGQLLLEQYF. In DNA, the CDR3 is TGCAGCGTTTTTGGGGGACAGTTACTACTCGAGCAGTACTTC.

The CDR3 nucleotides are TGTGCCAGCAACAAGGACAGGTCGAATGAAAAACTGTTTTTT. It specifies CASNKDRSNEKLFF. The chain has TRBV6-5 and TRBJ1-4; TRBD1 matches at 7 bases. CDR3 length equals 14 residues. V shed 7 bases and J 5 bases; nucleotides not matched to a gene: 7. Germline V gives CDR1 MNHEY, CDR2 SVGAGI.

Regarding this clone: Other DNA sequences in this sample translate to the same CDR3. This chain joins TRBV2 and TRBJ2-5; 10 positions agree with TRBD1. The CDR3 runs 15 residues. Germline V gene data show CDR1 as SNHLY and CDR2 as FYNNEI. After removal of 2 bases from V and 5 bases from J, the junction contained 5 bases not matched to a gene. The CDR3 coding sequence is TGTGCCAGCAGTGAAAGGACAGGGGGTCGGGAGACCCAGTACTTC. Translation gives CASSERTGGRETQYF.

The genes are TRBV7-9 and TRBJ2-7, with 7 bases matching TRBD1. The V and J ends lost 3 bases and 5 bases, in that order; junction bases with no gene match: 1. Germline V gives CDR1 SEHNR, CDR2 FQNEAQ (reference sequence). This CDR3 region has 12 residues. The CDR3 protein is CASSFGTDEQYF. CDR3 nucleotides: TGTGCCAGCAGCTTCGGGACAGACGAGCAGTACTTC.

This sequence joins TRBV11-3 and TRBJ1-1; D is undetermined. Trimming left V 5 bases short and J 1 base short, with 11 bases between. This CDR3 has 14 residues. Looked up from germline, CDR1 is SGHNT and CDR2 is YENEEA. CDR3: CASSPGGWNTEAFF. CDR3 DNA sequence: TGTGCCAGCAGCCCAGGTGGATGGAACACTGAAGCTTTCTTT. Full variable domain (remainder filled in from reference TRBV11-3 and TRBJ1-1): EAGVVQSPRYKIIEKKQPVAFWCNPISGHNTLYWYLQNLGQGPELLIRYENEEAVDDSQLPKDRFSAERLKGVDSTLKIQPAELGDSAVYLCASSPGGWNTEAFFGQGTRLTVV.